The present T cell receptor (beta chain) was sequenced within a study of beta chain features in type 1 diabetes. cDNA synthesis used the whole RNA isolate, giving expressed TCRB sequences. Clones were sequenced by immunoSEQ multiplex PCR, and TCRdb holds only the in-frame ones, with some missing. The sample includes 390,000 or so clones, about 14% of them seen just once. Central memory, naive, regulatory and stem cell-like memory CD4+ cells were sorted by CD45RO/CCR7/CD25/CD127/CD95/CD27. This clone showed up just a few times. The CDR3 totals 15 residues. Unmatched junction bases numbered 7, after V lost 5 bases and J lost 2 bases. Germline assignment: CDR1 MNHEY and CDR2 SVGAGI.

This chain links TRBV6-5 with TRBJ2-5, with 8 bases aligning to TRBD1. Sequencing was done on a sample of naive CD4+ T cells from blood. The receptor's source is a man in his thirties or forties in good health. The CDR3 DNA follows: TGTGCCAGCAGTCTGGACAGGGTCACGCAAGAGACCCAGTACTTC. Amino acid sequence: CASSLDRVTQETQYF.